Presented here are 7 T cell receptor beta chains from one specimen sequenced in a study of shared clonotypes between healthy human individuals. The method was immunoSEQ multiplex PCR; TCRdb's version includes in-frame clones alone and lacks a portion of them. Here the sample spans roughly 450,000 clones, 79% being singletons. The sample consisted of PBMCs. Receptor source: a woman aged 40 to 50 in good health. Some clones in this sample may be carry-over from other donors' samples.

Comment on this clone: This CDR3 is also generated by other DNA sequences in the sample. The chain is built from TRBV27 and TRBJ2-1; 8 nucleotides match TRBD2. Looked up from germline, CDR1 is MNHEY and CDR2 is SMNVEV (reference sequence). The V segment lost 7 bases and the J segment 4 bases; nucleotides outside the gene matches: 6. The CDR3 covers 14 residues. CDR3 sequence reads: CASNRGRTYNEQFF. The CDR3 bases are TGTGCCAGCAACCGCGGGAGGACTTACAATGAGCAGTTCTTC.

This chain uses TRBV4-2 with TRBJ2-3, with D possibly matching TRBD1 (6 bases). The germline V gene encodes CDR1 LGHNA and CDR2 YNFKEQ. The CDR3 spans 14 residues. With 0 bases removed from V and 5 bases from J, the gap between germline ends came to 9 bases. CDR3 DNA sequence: TGTGCCAGCAGCCAAGAGAGGGGGAGAGATACGCAGTATTTT. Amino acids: CASSQERGRDTQYF.

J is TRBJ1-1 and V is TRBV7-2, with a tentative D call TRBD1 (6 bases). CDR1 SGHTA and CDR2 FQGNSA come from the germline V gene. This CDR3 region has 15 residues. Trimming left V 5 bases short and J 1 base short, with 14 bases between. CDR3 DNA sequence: TGTGCCAGCAGCCCAACATCAGGGGCGAACACTGAAGCTTTCTTT. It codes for CASSPTSGANTEAFF.

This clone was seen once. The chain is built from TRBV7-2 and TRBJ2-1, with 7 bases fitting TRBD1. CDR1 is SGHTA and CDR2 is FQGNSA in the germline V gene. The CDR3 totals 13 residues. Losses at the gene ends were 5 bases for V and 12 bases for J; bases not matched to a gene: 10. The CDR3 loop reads CASSRDSSSGQFF. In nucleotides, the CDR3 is TGTGCCAGCAGCCGGGACAGCAGCTCTGGGCAGTTCTTC.

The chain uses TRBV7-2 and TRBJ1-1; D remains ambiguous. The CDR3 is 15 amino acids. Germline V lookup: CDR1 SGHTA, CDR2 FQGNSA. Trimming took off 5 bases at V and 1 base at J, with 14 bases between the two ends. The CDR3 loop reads CASSLTDSKNTEAFF. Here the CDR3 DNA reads TGTGCCAGCAGCCTCACGGACTCCAAGAACACTGAAGCTTTCTTT.

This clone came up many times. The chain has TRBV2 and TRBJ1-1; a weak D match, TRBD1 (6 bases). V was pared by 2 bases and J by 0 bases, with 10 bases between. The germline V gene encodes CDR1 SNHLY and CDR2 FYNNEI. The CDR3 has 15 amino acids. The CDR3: CASSEFDRMNTEAFF. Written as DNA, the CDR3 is TGTGCCAGCAGTGAATTCGACAGGATGAACACTGAAGCTTTCTTT.

The CDR3 bases are TGTGCCAGCAGCCAACGAGGGACAGGGGATTACGAGCAGTACTTC. This encodes CASSQRGTGDYEQYF. The J gene is TRBJ2-7, the V gene TRBV5-8, with 10 bases aligning to TRBD1. V trimming: 4 bases; J trimming: 4 bases; junction bases outside the gene matches: 8. Germline CDR1 reads SGHTS; CDR2 reads YDEGEE. This CDR3 spans 15 amino acids.